A single sample gave rise to the 22 T cell receptor beta chains below, sequenced in a study of blood T cells in healthy people across ages. Combining a sample-barcoded 5' primer with a J-beta primer mix, a second PCR ran for about 7 to 11 cycles. TCRdb redid the calling of the 5' RACE reads with MiXCR, one entry per CDR3 protein. The sample has around 710,000 distinct CDR3 sequences, roughly two fifths seen once. Sequenced: blood. Receptor source: a woman between 55 and 75 years old in good health.

Only a few counts were recorded for this clonotype. This rearrangement joins TRBV9 to TRBJ2-5; a weak D match, TRBD2 (5 bases). The CDR3 sequence is 13 residues long. The V end lost 4 bases, the J end lost 3 bases, and 10 bases lay between the germline ends. Per germline, CDR1 SGDLS and CDR2 YYNGEE. Here the CDR3 DNA reads TGTGCCAGCAGCACTAGTTTCGAAGAGACCCAGTACTTC. Its translation is CASSTSFEETQYF. Full variable domain (outside the CDR3, taken from reference TRBV9 and TRBJ2-5): DSGVTQTPKHLITATGQRVTLRCSPRSGDLSVYWYQQSLDQGLQFLIQYYNGEERAKGNILERFSAQQFPDLHSELNLSSLELGDSALYFCASSTSFEETQYFGPGTRLLVL.

Worth noting for this clonotype: Since a much larger clone is just one base distant, this may be a read error. This sequence joins TRBV12-3 or TRBV12-4 and TRBJ2-5; 10 positions match TRBD2. This CDR3 region has 16 residues. CDR3 sequence reads: CANSSRTSGHQETQYF. The CDR3 coding sequence is TGTGCCAACAGTAGCCGGACTAGCGGACACCAAGAGACCCAGTACTTC.

The chain has TRBV20-1 and TRBJ1-2; D is undetermined. V was trimmed by 0 bases and J by 4 bases, leaving 9 bases between them. Germline V gives CDR1 DFQATT, CDR2 SNEGSKA (reference sequence). The CDR3 contains 13 residues. DNA of the CDR3: TGCAGTGCTAGAGATCAGTACGGCTATGGCTACACCTTC. Amino acid sequence: CSARDQYGYGYTF.

In this sample, this clonotype turned up a few times. The chain joins TRBV6-6 to TRBJ1-5; weak D call: TRBD1 (6 bases). The V end was cut by 5 bases, the J end by 3 bases, with 14 bases between. The CDR3 totals 15 residues. Per germline, CDR1 MNHNY and CDR2 SVGAGI (reference sequence). The CDR3 DNA reads TGTGCCAGCAGTCGGGATCAGGGGATCAATCAGCCCCAGCATTTT. Residues: CASSRDQGINQPQHF.

The CDR3, as DNA: TGTGCCAGCATGAGACCCGGGAAAGATACGCAGTATTTT. This gives the protein CASMRPGKDTQYF. The chain couples TRBV28 to TRBJ2-3; a possible D gene is TRBD2 (5 bases). Germline CDR1 is MDHEN and CDR2 is SYDVKM. Trimming removed 7 bases from V and 5 bases from J, with 13 bases in between. The CDR3 is 13 residues long.

This clonotype was seen ten or more times. The CDR3 loop is CASSVWQEETQYF. The CDR3 region has the DNA TGTGCCAGCAGCGTATGGCAGGAAGAGACCCAGTACTTC. V and J are TRBV13 and TRBJ2-5; D gene uncertain. CDR3 size: 13 residues. Per germline, CDR1 PRHDT and CDR2 FYEKMQ (reference sequence). Trimming removed 5 bases from V and 3 bases from J, with 10 bases in between.

This clonotype has only a few counts. This chain links TRBV7-3 with TRBJ2-3, with 9 positions matching TRBD2. V gave up 0 bases and J gave up 9 bases; unmatched junction bases: 4. Looked up from germline, CDR1 is SGHTA and CDR2 is FQGTGA. The CDR3 contains 14 residues. The CDR3 loop reads CASSLTGLAGTQYF. In DNA, the CDR3 is TGTGCCAGCAGCTTAACCGGGCTAGCGGGAACGCAGTATTTT.

This clonotype appeared many times. CDR3 sequence reads: CASSLGADLGYTF. The DNA for the CDR3 is TGTGCCAGCAGTTTAGGGGCAGATCTCGGCTACACCTTC. V usage is TRBV28 and J usage is TRBJ1-2, with D tentatively TRBD1 (5 bases). CDR3 size: 13 residues. Germline loops: CDR1 MDHEN, CDR2 SYDVKM. Deletions cut 2 bases from V and 8 bases from J, with 12 bases between.

The genes are TRBV27 and TRBJ2-1; 8 bases are a match to TRBD2. This CDR3 spans 16 amino acids. From germline, CDR1 is MNHEY and CDR2 SMNVEV (reference sequence). V lost 1 base to trimming and J lost 7 bases; unmatched junction nucleotides: 9. The CDR3 DNA follows: TGTGCCAGCAGTTTATATAATCCCGGGAGGGTGAATGAGCAGTTCTTC. Translated: CASSLYNPGRVNEQFF.

This clonotype was recorded only once. V usage is TRBV29-1 and J usage is TRBJ1-2; TRBD1 matches at 10 bases. CDR3 length: 14 amino acids. Germline values: CDR1 SQVTM, CDR2 ANQGSEA. V lost 7 bases to trimming and J lost 0 bases; unmatched junction nucleotides: 5. This CDR3 is CSADRGSSNYGYTF. The CDR3 DNA is TGCAGCGCGGACAGGGGGAGTTCTAACTATGGCTACACCTTC.

This clonotype showed up just a few times. The rearrangement uses TRBV7-2 and TRBJ1-2; 9 nucleotides match TRBD1. Germline trimming cut 5 bases from V and 7 bases from J; bases unmatched to any gene: 5. From germline, CDR1 is SGHTA and CDR2 FQGNSA. The CDR3 is made up of 13 amino acids. The CDR3 reads CASSGTGPSGYTF. The CDR3 coding sequence is TGTGCCAGCAGCGGGACAGGGCCGAGTGGCTACACCTTC.

The V gene is TRBV20-1, the J gene TRBJ1-5, with 7 bases matching TRBD1. Germline lookup yields CDR1 DFQATT and CDR2 SNEGSKA (reference sequence). The V gene end was trimmed by 6 bases and the J gene end by 5 bases; junction bases not matched to a gene: 10. The CDR3 runs to 14 residues. The CDR3 DNA reads TGCAGTGCCCAAACGACAGGGTCGGATCAGCCCCAGCATTTT. Protein sequence: CSAQTTGSDQPQHF.

Only a few counts were recorded for this clonotype. CDR3 loop: CSAAPGNLAKNIQYF. CDR3 sequence (DNA): TGCAGTGCCGCCCCGGGAAATCTAGCCAAAAACATTCAGTACTTC. The chain couples TRBV20-1 to TRBJ2-4; possibly TRBD2 for D (5 bases). The germline V and J ends were trimmed by 6 bases and 0 bases, with 15 bases remaining between them. CDR1 and CDR2 (germline): DFQATT, SNEGSKA (reference sequence). This CDR3 contains 15 residues.

This clonotype was observed a few times. The genes are TRBV5-1 and TRBJ2-1; a weak D match, TRBD1 (6 bases). The CDR3 is made up of 16 amino acids. The V and J ends lost 0 bases and 0 bases respectively, with 10 bases between them. In germline, CDR1 is SGHRS, CDR2 YFSETQ. DNA of the CDR3: TGCGCCAGCAGCTTGGGGGACACCCGCTCCTACAATGAGCAGTTCTTC. This encodes CASSLGDTRSYNEQFF. Complete variable domain (other parts from reference TRBV5-1 and TRBJ2-1): KAGVTQTPRYLIKTRGQQVTLSCSPISGHRSVSWYQQTPGQGLQFLFEYFSETQRNKGNFPGRFSGRQFSNSRSEMNVSTLELGDSALYLCASSLGDTRSYNEQFFGPGTRLTVL.

This clonotype was observed many times. The chain has TRBV10-3 and TRBJ2-7, with a possible D match to TRBD1 (5 bases). The germline V and J ends were trimmed by 0 bases and 10 bases, with 10 bases remaining between them. There are 12 residues in the CDR3. CDR1 ENHRY and CDR2 SYGVKD come from the germline V gene. The DNA of the CDR3 is TGTGCCATCAGTGAGTCGAAGGGGAACCAGTACTTC. This encodes CAISESKGNQYF.

V usage is TRBV29-1 and J usage is TRBJ2-2, with D unresolved. This CDR3 is built from 13 residues. Germline CDR1 SQVTM, CDR2 ANQGSEA. Trimming cost V 7 bases and J 1 base, with 10 bases left between them. CDR3 coding DNA: TGCAGCGCTGTAGACGAGAACACCGGGGAGCTGTTTTTT. Translation: CSAVDENTGELFF.

The chain recombines TRBV18 with TRBJ1-3; 7 bases align to TRBD1. The CDR3 runs to 16 residues. Germline CDR1 reads KGHSH; CDR2 reads LQKENI. V lost 3 bases to trimming and J lost 0 bases; unmatched junction nucleotides: 5. The CDR3 DNA reads as TGTGCCAGCTCACCCCCGGGACAGAGCTCTGGAAACACCATATATTTT. This translates into CASSPPGQSSGNTIYF.

Worth noting for this clonotype: The germline gene is not matched at one end of the junction; a read error may be the cause. The J gene is TRBJ2-4, the V gene TRBV3-1; 7 nucleotides match TRBD2. Germline CDR1 reads LGHDT; CDR2 reads YNNKEL (reference sequence). CDR3 length: 15 residues. CDR3 in amino acids: CASSPMGDYADEQYF. For the CDR3, the DNA is TGTGCCAGCAGCCCAATGGGGGACTACGCCGACGAGCAGTATTTC.

V is TRBV5-1 and J is TRBJ2-3, with 14 bases lining up with TRBD2. J gave up 9 bases and V 3 bases, and 21 bases lay outside the gene matches. CDR1 and CDR2 from the germline V gene are SGHRS and YFSETQ. This CDR3 comprises 20 residues. The CDR3 DNA sequence: TGCGCCAGCAGCTCTCTAGGGGGACTAGCGGGGGCCTCCTTATCGGACACGCAGTATTTT. The encoded protein is CASSSLGGLAGASLSDTQYF.

This clonotype showed up many times. The gene calls are TRBV6-2 or TRBV6-3 and TRBJ2-7; D gene uncertain. Germline V lookup: CDR1 MNHEY, CDR2 SVGEGT. The CDR3 is made up of 12 amino acids. V lost 0 bases, J lost 3 bases, and 3 bases lay in between. The CDR3 sequence: CASSYSNYEQYF. For the CDR3, the DNA is TGTGCCAGCAGTTACTCGAACTACGAGCAGTACTTC.

This clonotype was detected ten times or more. The chain uses TRBV9 and TRBJ2-5, with TRBD2 matching 11 bases. CDR1 and CDR2 (germline): SGDLS, YYNGEE. V gave up 3 bases and J gave up 2 bases; unmatched junction bases: 3. This CDR3 has 15 residues. The CDR3 nucleotides are TGTGCCAGCAGCGCGGGACTAGCGGATCAAGAGACCCAGTACTTC. Amino acids: CASSAGLADQETQYF. Variable domain in full (rest from reference TRBV9 and TRBJ2-5): DSGVTQTPKHLITATGQRVTLRCSPRSGDLSVYWYQQSLDQGLQFLIQYYNGEERAKGNILERFSAQQFPDLHSELNLSSLELGDSALYFCASSAGLADQETQYFGPGTRLLVL.

There are many counts of this clonotype. V usage is TRBV12-3 or TRBV12-4 and J usage is TRBJ2-5; no firm D call. This CDR3 comprises 13 residues. V was cut by 7 bases and J by 3 bases, with 12 bases left in between. CDR3 loop: CASTPNREETQYF. In DNA, the CDR3 is TGTGCCAGCACCCCTAACCGAGAAGAGACCCAGTACTTC.